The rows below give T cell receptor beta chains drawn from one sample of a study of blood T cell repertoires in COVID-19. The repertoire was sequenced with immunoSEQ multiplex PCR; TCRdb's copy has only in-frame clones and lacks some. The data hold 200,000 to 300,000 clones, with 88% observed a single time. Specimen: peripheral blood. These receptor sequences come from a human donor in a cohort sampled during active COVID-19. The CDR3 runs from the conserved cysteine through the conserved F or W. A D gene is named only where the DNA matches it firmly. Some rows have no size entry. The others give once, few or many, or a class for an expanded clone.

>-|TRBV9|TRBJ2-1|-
CASSAGTPPGDNEQFF
TGTGCCAGCAGCGCGGGGACACCTCCCGGGGACAATGAGCAGTTCTTC
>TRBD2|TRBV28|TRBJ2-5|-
CASSFSFSGIGLETQYF
TGTGCCAGCAGTTTTTCGTTTAGCGGGATAGGGTTAGAGACCCAGTACTTC
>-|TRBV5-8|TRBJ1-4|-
CASSFFLGTNEKLFF
TGTGCCAGCAGCTTTTTCTTGGGCACTAATGAAAAACTGTTTTTT
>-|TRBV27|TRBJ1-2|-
CASTSWGHPPYGYTF
TGTGCCAGCACTTCCTGGGGACACCCACCGTATGGCTACACCTTC
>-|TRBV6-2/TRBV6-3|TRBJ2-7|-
CASSLSSLYEQYF
TGTGCCAGCAGTCTGTCGTCCCTATACGAGCAGTACTTC
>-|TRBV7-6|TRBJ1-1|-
CASSLGAAGLLAEAFF
TGTGCCAGCAGCTTAGGGGCTGCCGGCCTCCTCGCTGAAGCTTTCTTT
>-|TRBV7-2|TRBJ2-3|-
CASSLGRGAADTQYF
TGTGCCAGCAGCTTAGGACGGGGGGCTGCAGATACGCAGTATTTT
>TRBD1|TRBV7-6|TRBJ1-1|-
CASSLGQGKWQTEAFF
TGTGCCAGCAGCCTAGGACAGGGGAAATGGCAAACTGAAGCTTTCTTT
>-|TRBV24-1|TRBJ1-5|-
CATGGGGNQPQHF
TGTGCCACCGGCGGGGGGGGTAATCAGCCCCAGCATTTT
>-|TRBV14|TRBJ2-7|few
CASSTTDISYEQYF
TGTGCCAGCAGCACGACAGATATCTCCTACGAGCAGTACTTC
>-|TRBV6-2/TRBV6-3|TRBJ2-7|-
CASRPHSEPYEQYF
TGTGCCAGCAGACCTCACTCTGAACCCTACGAGCAGTACTTC
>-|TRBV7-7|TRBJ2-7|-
CASNPKRGRDTVPYEQYF
TGTGCCAGCAATCCAAAAAGGGGGCGGGACACCGTCCCCTACGAGCAGTACTTC
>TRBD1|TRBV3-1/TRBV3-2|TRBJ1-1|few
CASSQGRGQGNTEAFF
TGTGCCAGCAGCCAAGGGAGGGGACAGGGGAACACTGAAGCTTTCTTT
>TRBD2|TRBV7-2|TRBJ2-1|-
CASSPQRGLNNEQFF
TGTGCCAGCAGCCCCCAGCGGGGGCTAAACAATGAGCAGTTCTTC
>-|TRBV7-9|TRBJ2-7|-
CASGGGYEQYF
TGTGCCAGCGGGGGCGGCTACGAGCAGTACTTC
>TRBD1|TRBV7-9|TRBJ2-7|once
CASSLTGQGPYEQYF
TGTGCCAGCAGCTTAACGGGACAGGGACCCTACGAGCAGTACTTC
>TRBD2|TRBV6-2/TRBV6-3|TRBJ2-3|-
CASSYGGRGGTDTQYF
TGTGCCAGCAGTTATGGCGGGAGAGGGGGCACAGATACGCAGTATTTT
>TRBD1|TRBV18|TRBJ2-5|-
CASSPSPDRGQETQYF
TGTGCCAGCTCACCCTCCCCGGACAGGGGCCAAGAGACCCAGTACTTC
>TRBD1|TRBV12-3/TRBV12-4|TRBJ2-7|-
CASSFRGQGWDF
TGTGCCAGCAGTTTCAGGGGACAGGGTTGGGACTTC
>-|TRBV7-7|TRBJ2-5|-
CASSLAATTQETQYF
TGTGCTAGCAGCTTAGCGGCGACTACCCAAGAGACCCAGTACTTC
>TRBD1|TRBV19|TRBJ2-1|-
CASTGQGSYNEQFF
TGTGCCAGTACGGGACAGGGCTCCTACAATGAGCAGTTCTTC
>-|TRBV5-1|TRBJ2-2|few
CASSGRDTNTGELFF
TGCGCCAGCAGCGGGAGGGACACCAACACCGGGGAGCTGTTTTTT
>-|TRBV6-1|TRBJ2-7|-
CASSELTTGEQYF
TGTGCCAGCAGTGAGCTTACTACGGGCGAGCAGTACTTC
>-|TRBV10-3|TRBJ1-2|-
CAISEDEGGYGYTF
TGTGCCATCAGTGAGGATGAAGGGGGCTATGGCTACACCTTC
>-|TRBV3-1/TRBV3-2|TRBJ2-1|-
CASSRLRWGVYNEQFF
TGTGCCAGCAGCCGGCTACGGTGGGGGGTCTACAATGAGCAGTTCTTC
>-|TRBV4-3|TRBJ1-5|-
CASSQDIRGNQPQHF
TGCGCCAGCAGCCAAGATATTCGGGGAAATCAGCCCCAGCATTTT
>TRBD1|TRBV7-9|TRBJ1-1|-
CASSLDRDTEAFF
TGTGCCAGCAGCCTTGACAGGGACACTGAAGCTTTCTTT
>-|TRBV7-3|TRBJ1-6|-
CASSLQGGNSPLHF
TGTGCCAGCAGCTTGCAGGGTGGAAATTCACCCCTCCACTTT
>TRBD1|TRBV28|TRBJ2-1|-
CASSLSGTGSFNEQFF
TGTGCCAGCAGTTTATCTGGGACAGGGTCATTCAATGAGCAGTTCTTC
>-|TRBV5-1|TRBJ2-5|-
CASSREETQYF
TGCGCCAGCAGTCGAGAAGAGACCCAGTACTTC
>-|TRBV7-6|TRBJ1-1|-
CASSLRSRVDTEAFF
TGTGCCAGCAGCTTACGATCCAGGGTTGACACTGAAGCTTTCTTT
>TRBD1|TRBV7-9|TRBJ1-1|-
CASSLSGTGGTEAFF
TGTGCCAGCAGCCTATCCGGGACAGGGGGCACTGAAGCTTTCTTT
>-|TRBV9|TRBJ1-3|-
CASSLRGNSGNTIYF
TGTGCCAGCAGCCTTAGGGGTAACTCTGGAAACACCATATATTTT
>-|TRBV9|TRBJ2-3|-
CASSVVAEATDTQYF
TGTGCCAGCAGCGTAGTAGCGGAGGCCACAGATACGCAGTATTTT
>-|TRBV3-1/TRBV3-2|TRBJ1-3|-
CASSQELPSGNTIYF
TGTGCCAGCAGCCAAGAACTGCCCTCTGGAAACACCATATATTTT
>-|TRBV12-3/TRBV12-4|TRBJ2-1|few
CASSFPNEQFF
TGTGCCAGCAGTTTTCCGAATGAGCAGTTCTTC
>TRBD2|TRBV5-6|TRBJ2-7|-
CASSWGTSGLYEQYF
TGTGCCAGCAGCTGGGGGACTAGCGGACTCTACGAGCAGTACTTC
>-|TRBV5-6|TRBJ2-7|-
CASGRMGMIYEQYF
TGTGCCAGCGGGCGTATGGGTATGATCTACGAGCAGTACTTC
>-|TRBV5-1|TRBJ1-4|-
CASTQGPMGSATNEKLFF
TGCGCCAGCACCCAGGGGCCCATGGGGAGTGCAACTAATGAAAAACTGTTTTTT
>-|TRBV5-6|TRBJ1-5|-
CASSSQDQPQHF
TGTGCCAGCAGCTCACAGGATCAGCCCCAGCATTTT
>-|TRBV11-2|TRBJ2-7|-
CASSSNRVSSYEQYF
TGTGCCAGCAGCTCAAACAGGGTTAGCTCCTACGAGCAGTACTTC
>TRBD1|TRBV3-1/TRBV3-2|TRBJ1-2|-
CASSQGDSPPYGYTF
TGTGCCAGCAGCCAAGGGGACAGTCCCCCCTATGGCTACACCTTC
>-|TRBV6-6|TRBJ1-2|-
CASGASQASLNGYTF
TGTGCCAGCGGTGCGAGCCAGGCTTCCCTCAATGGCTACACCTTC
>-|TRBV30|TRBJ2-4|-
CAWSVRRGPGEYF
TGTGCCTGGAGTGTACGCCGCGGTCCGGGAGAGTACTTC
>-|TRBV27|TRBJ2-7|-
CASSLRGSIHEQYF
TGTGCCAGCAGTTTAAGGGGGAGCATCCACGAGCAGTACTTC
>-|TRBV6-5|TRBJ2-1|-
CASSYGSGNEQFF
TGTGCCAGCAGTTACGGGTCGGGGAATGAGCAGTTCTTC
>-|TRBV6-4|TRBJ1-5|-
CASSRQFGSNQPQHF
TGTGCCAGCAGTAGACAGTTTGGCAGCAATCAGCCCCAGCATTTT
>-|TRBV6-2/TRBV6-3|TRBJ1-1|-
CASSYPHGRRLGRGTEAFF
TGTGCCAGCAGTTACCCTCACGGTCGACGACTAGGGAGAGGCACTGAAGCTTTCTTT
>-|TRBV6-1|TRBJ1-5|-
CASSELWGDQPQHF
TGTGCCAGCAGTGAACTCTGGGGAGATCAGCCCCAGCATTTT
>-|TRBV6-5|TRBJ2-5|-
CASIGRRGKTQYF
TGTGCCAGCATAGGTAGGCGAGGAAAGACCCAGTACTTC
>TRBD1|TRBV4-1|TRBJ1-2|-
CASSQEDRVLGYGYTF
TGCGCCAGCAGCCAAGAGGACAGGGTCTTGGGCTATGGCTACACCTTC
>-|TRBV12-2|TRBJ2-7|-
CASRLITVTYEQYF
TGTGCAAGTCGCTTGATAACAGTTACCTACGAGCAGTACTTC
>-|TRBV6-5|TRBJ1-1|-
CASRRWQVNTEAFF
TGTGCCAGCAGAAGGTGGCAGGTGAACACTGAAGCTTTCTTT